This T cell receptor (beta chain) was captured in a study of blood T cells in healthy people across ages. For the study at large: T cells yielded about one barcoded beta molecule per two cells through template switching.

Each donor's blood draw was 7.5 to 10 milliliters of peripheral blood. A second PCR of roughly 7 to 11 cycles used a sample-barcoded 5' primer and a J-beta primer mix. Via MiXCR, TCRdb re-called the 5' RACE reads, giving one row per CDR3 protein. The data contain about 1.1 million distinct CDR3 sequences, less than 45% of them singletons. Trimming removed 8 bases from V and 5 bases from J; junction bases left unmatched: 17. This CDR3 has 18 residues. Germline CDR1 reads MNHNS; CDR2 reads SASEGT. The receptor comes from a man aged 18 to 29 in good health. The J gene is TRBJ2-2, the V gene TRBV6-1; TRBD1 aligns across 10 bases. The material sequenced was blood. The CDR3 nucleotides read TGTGCCAGCCGATCTTCTCCCGACAGGGGGCTTAAGACCGGGGAGCTGTTTTTT. Its protein product is CASRSSPDRGLKTGELFF.